A single sample gave rise to the 15 T cell receptor beta chains below, sequenced in a study of regulatory T cells in long-lasting Graves disease. Time point defined: newly diagnosed GD, antithyroid drugs for less than 3 months. Scientists built the TCR library using RNA that was extracted from PBMCs. Arm-PCR of CDR3 regions and iRepertoire HTBI primers were used to build TCR beta libraries. TCRdb fed the multiplex PCR reads into MiXCR, producing one record per CDR3 protein. The profile shows hundreds of thousands of distinct CDR3 sequences, over 15% of them singletons. This same sample was also taken into another study, of T cells in Graves' hyperthyroidism and ophthalmopathy.

The specimen comprised peripheral blood mononuclear cells (PBMCs), sampled at new diagnosis, from a patient treated with antithyroid drugs. These receptors were collected from a man between 40 and 49 years old with Graves disease.

This clonotype appeared a few times. At one end, the junction sequence differs from germline, possibly due to a read error. The chain employs TRBV7-9 and TRBJ1-4, with D maybe TRBD1 (5 bases). From germline, CDR1 is SEHNR and CDR2 FQNEAQ (reference sequence). This CDR3 is 15 amino acids long. The CDR3 DNA follows: TGTGCCAGCAGTCCGCCGGGACGCCTTAATGAAAAACCGTTTTTT. This codes for CASSPPGRLNEKPFF.

This clonotype was detected only a few times. The chain has TRBV7-8 and TRBJ1-2; D might be TRBD1 (6 bases). CDR3 length: 14 residues. The germline V gene has CDR1 SGHVS and CDR2 FQNEAQ. The V end was cut by 1 base, the J end by 6 bases, with 12 bases between. CDR3 in DNA: TGTGCCAGCAGCTTAGAAAACAGGGAGGATGGCTACACCTTC. This codes for CASSLENREDGYTF. Full variable domain (outside the CDR3, taken from reference TRBV7-8 and TRBJ1-2): GAGVSQSPRYKVAKRGQDVALRCDPISGHVSLFWYQQALGQGPEFLTYFQNEAQLDKSGLPSDRFFAERPEGSVSTLKIQRTQQEDSAVYLCASSLENREDGYTFGSGTRLTVV.

This clonotype was counted ten times or more. J is TRBJ2-1 and V is TRBV5-1; 9 bases match TRBD2. Trimming removed 5 bases from V and 4 bases from J; junction bases left unmatched: 4. This CDR3 region has 14 residues. Germline lookup yields CDR1 SGHRS and CDR2 YFSETQ. DNA of the CDR3: TGCGCCAGCAGATCTAGCGGGATGTACAATGAGCAGTTCTTC. Amino acids: CASRSSGMYNEQFF.

There are many counts of this clonotype. The gene calls are TRBV18 and TRBJ2-7; maybe TRBD1 (5 bases). CDR3 length: 16 amino acids. Germline V gives CDR1 KGHSH, CDR2 LQKENI. V shed 2 bases and J shed 5 bases, with 19 bases lying between them. The CDR3 protein is CASSPSRGMGMDEQYF. The CDR3 region has the DNA TGTGCCAGCTCACCAAGTAGGGGAATGGGTATGGACGAGCAGTACTTC.

Ten or more counts support this clonotype. The V and J genes are TRBV7-9 and TRBJ1-1; TRBD1 is a possible D gene (6 bases). This CDR3 has 14 residues. The V gene lost 1 base and the J gene lost 5 bases, with 11 bases spanning the gap. Per the germline V gene, CDR1 is SEHNR and CDR2 is FQNEAQ (reference sequence). CDR3 protein: CASSLVQGRTEAFF. The CDR3 DNA is TGTGCCAGCAGCTTAGTTCAGGGGCGGACTGAAGCTTTCTTT.

This clonotype occurred many times. V usage is TRBV5-1 and J usage is TRBJ2-5; no clear D gene. V was clipped by 1 base and J by 2 bases, with 9 bases between them. Germline V gene lookup returns CDR1 SGHRS and CDR2 YFSETQ. The CDR3 is 14 residues long. The CDR3 spells CASSLFAIQETQYF. CDR3 nucleotides: TGCGCCAGCAGCTTGTTCGCAATACAAGAGACCCAGTACTTC.

This clonotype appeared many times. The chain couples TRBV18 to TRBJ1-1; 7 bases fit TRBD1. The germline CDR1 and CDR2 sequences are KGHSH and LQKENI. The V and J ends lost 3 bases and 0 bases, in that order; junction bases with no gene match: 4. The CDR3 sequence is 15 residues long. The CDR3 sequence: CASSPGQIMNTEAFF. CDR3 DNA: TGTGCCAGCTCACCGGGACAGATCATGAACACTGAAGCTTTCTTT.

This clonotype was picked up a small number of times. The rearrangement joins TRBV6-2 or TRBV6-3 to TRBJ2-2, with 7 bases fitting TRBD1. Losses at the gene ends were 6 bases for V and 0 bases for J; bases not matched to a gene: 4. The CDR3 covers 15 residues. CDR1 MNHEY and CDR2 SVGEGT come from the germline V gene. The CDR3: CASSPQGANTGELFF. DNA for the CDR3: TGTGCCAGCAGCCCGCAGGGGGCGAACACCGGGGAGCTGTTTTTT.

This clonotype appeared many times. The V call is TRBV27, the J call TRBJ2-7, with 7 nucleotides matching TRBD2. Germline V lookup: CDR1 MNHEY, CDR2 SMNVEV (reference sequence). The CDR3 consists of 16 residues. V lost 4 bases and J lost 0; bases outside the gene matches: 9. The CDR3 here is CASSSHLSGISYEQYF. The CDR3 DNA follows: TGTGCCAGCAGTTCTCACCTGAGCGGGATCTCCTACGAGCAGTACTTC.

This clonotype was observed many times. This chain uses TRBV28 with TRBJ1-4; D unclear. The CDR3 spans 16 residues. From germline, CDR1 is MDHEN and CDR2 SYDVKM. Deletions cut 3 bases from V and 6 bases from J, with 17 bases between. The CDR3 DNA reads TGTGCCAGCAGTTTGTCCGGCAGTCCAGGATATGAAAAACTGTTTTTT. This translates into CASSLSGSPGYEKLFF.

In this sample, this clonotype turned up many times. The chain uses TRBV20-1 and TRBJ1-1; D remains unclear. Germline values: CDR1 DFQATT, CDR2 SNEGSKA (reference sequence). The V gene lost 6 bases and the J gene lost 0 bases, with 8 bases spanning the gap. CDR3 length: 12 residues. DNA for the CDR3: TGCAGTGCCAACGGTATGAACACTGAAGCTTTCTTT. Translation gives CSANGMNTEAFF.

A remark on this clonotype: A far larger clone is just one base off, so this is likely a read error. This chain connects TRBV12-3 or TRBV12-4 to TRBJ2-5, with D possibly being TRBD1 or TRBD2 (5 bases each). TRBJ2-1 matches the DNA end more closely, so the J call is doubtful. CDR3 length: 14 residues. This chain's CDR3 is CASRSSRDHIGQFF. CDR3 bases: TGTGCCAGCAGGTCCTCCAGGGACCACATTGGGCAGTTCTTC.

The V call is TRBV29-1, the J call TRBJ2-1, with 7 bases fitting TRBD2. CDR3 length: 17 amino acids. V trimming: 6 bases; J trimming: 5 bases; junction bases outside the gene matches: 19. Germline V gene sequence: CDR1 SQVTM, CDR2 ANQGSEA. Written as DNA, the CDR3 is TGCAGCGTGGTGTTGGAGGGAGACTGGGGAGGGAACAATGAGCAGTTCTTC. Translating it yields CSVVLEGDWGGNNEQFF.

About this clonotype itself: Only one base separates this from a far larger clonotype, so it likely reflects a read error. The chain carries TRBV7-2 and TRBJ2-3, with 9 positions matching TRBD2. The tail of the sequence fits TRBJ2-5 better, so the J call may be wrong. This CDR3 comprises 18 residues. Germline CDR1 and CDR2: SGHTA and FQGNSA. DNA for the CDR3: TGTGCCAGCAGCTCCGGGGGGAATACCGGGACTAGCAGAGAGATCCAGTACTTC. The encoded protein is CASSSGGNTGTSREIQYF.

Only a few counts were recorded for this clonotype. This rearrangement joins TRBV3-1 to TRBJ1-6; D is unclear. The CDR3 contains 17 residues. CDR1 and CDR2 (germline): LGHDT, YNNKEL (reference sequence). V was pared by 1 base and J by 5 bases, with 15 bases between. The CDR3 region is CASSQVPLAENNSPLHF. In nucleotides, the CDR3 is TGTGCCAGCAGCCAAGTTCCCCTGGCAGAGAATAATTCACCCCTCCACTTT. The whole variable domain, filled in from reference TRBV3-1 and TRBJ1-6, reads DTAVSQTPKYLVTQMGNDKSIKCEQNLGHDTMYWYKQDSKKFLKIMFSYNNKELIINETVPNRFSPKSPDKAHLNLHINSLELGDSAVYFCASSQVPLAENNSPLHFGNGTRLTVT.